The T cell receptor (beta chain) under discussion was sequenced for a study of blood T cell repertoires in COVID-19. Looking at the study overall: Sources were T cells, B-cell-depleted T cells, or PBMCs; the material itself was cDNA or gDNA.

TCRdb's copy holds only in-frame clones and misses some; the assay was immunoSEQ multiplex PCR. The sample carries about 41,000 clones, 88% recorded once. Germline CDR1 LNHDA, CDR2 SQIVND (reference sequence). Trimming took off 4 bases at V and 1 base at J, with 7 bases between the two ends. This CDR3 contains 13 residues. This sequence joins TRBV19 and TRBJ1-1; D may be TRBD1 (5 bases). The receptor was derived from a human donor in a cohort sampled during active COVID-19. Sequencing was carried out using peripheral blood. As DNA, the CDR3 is TGTGCCAGTAGTACCCAGGGGAACACTGAAGCTTTCTTT. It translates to CASSTQGNTEAFF.